This TCR beta chain is from a study of shared clonotypes between healthy human individuals. Overall study findings and caveats: Clonotypes that were shared across a handful of donors made up around 5.5% of naive CD4 clonotypes. Only blood samples were collected, and tissue repertoires likely differ.

Trimming cost V 6 bases and J 4 bases; bases outside gene matches: 22. Germline V CDR1 and CDR2: MDHEN, SYDVKM. This CDR3 contains 19 residues. A note on this clone: The antigen remains undetermined.

Deep-level settings were used for running the assay. TCRdb's copy holds only in-frame clones and misses some; the assay was immunoSEQ multiplex PCR. The repertoire holds around 2,000,000 clones, with just over 90% as singletons. Naive-designated CD8 cells lacked CD45RO, were positively enriched for CCR7, and omitted terminally differentiated effector memory CD45RA+ cells. Healthy adults negative for HIV, lacking recent acute infections or vaccinations, served as donors. Input material: naive CD8+ T cells from PBMCs. This rearrangement joins TRBV28 to TRBJ2-3; 7 bases are shared with TRBD2. The receptor comes from a man aged 18 to 30 in good health. Some clones in this sample may be carry-over from other donors' samples. For the CDR3, the DNA is TGTGCCAGCAGCTCCAAGAATGTGGGGGGGAAGCAAACCCCAGATACGCAGTATTTT. It specifies CASSSKNVGGKQTPDTQYF.